This TCR beta chain was documented in a study of T cell responses to AZD1222 COVID-19 vaccine. Study outcomes and limitations: Recipients of AZD1222 seropositive at baseline numbered only 6 or 7. The study reported that nearly half of spike-specific TCRs target unmutated variant regions. The donors showed a predominance of white British ancestry and of females, with possible underestimation of clonal diversity.

Analyses pooled second doses at about 4 or about 12 weeks. With regard to this clone: What it binds is not known.

This CDR3 contains 14 residues. Germline CDR1 is MGHRA and CDR2 is YSYEKL. Trimming took 5 bases from V and 2 from J, leaving 10 bases between them. The data were produced by immunoSEQ multiplex PCR, yet TCRdb's version contains in-frame clones alone and is incomplete. This sample has some 130,000 clones, with 92% found just once. This receptor was taken from an adult who received the AZD1222 COVID-19 vaccine. This specimen was peripheral blood, taken 28 days after the second AZD1222 dose. The gene calls are TRBV4-1 and TRBJ1-5; D is undetermined. CDR3 region: CASSYHSGNQPQHF. The CDR3 bases are TGCGCCAGCAGCTACCACAGTGGCAATCAGCCCCAGCATTTT.